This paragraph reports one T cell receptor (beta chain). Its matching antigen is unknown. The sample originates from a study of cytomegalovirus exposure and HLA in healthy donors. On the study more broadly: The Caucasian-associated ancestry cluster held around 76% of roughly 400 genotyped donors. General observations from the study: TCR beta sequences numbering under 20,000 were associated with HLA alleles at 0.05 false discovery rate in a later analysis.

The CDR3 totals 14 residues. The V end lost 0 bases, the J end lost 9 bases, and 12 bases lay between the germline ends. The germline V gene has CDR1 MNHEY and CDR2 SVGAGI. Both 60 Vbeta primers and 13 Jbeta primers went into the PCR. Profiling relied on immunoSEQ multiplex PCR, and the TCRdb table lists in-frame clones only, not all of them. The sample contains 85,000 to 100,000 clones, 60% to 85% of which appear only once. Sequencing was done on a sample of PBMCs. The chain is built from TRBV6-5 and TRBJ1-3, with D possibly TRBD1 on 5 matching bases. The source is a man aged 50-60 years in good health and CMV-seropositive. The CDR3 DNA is TGTGCCAGCAGTTACTCCCATGGGCAGGGCACCATATATTTT. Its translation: CASSYSHGQGTIYF.